The TCR beta chain under discussion was sequenced for a study of T cell responses to AZD1222 COVID-19 vaccine. With regard to this clone: What it binds is not known.

Findings and caveats of the study: Mostly white British, mostly female donors; authors suggested clonal diversity may be underestimated. With two AZD1222 doses given, Spike-specific TCR breadth and depth both rose. At 160-218 and 743-854, vaccine-associated CD4 TCRs were dominant, and they spanned spike.

TCRdb's table, derived via immunoSEQ multiplex PCR, lists solely in-frame clones and lacks some. There are 75,000 to 85,000 clones in the sample; 75% to 90% occur only once, and over 20% lies in the top ten. V lost 5 bases to trimming and J lost 5 bases; unmatched junction nucleotides: 10. The CDR3 runs 15 residues. Germline CDR1 reads LNHDA; CDR2 reads SQIVND (reference sequence). This sequence originates from an adult in good health. This sequence joins TRBV19 and TRBJ2-5, with 8 bases aligning to TRBD1. Material: peripheral blood, obtained on day 0 of AZD1222 vaccination. The DNA for the CDR3 is TGTGCCAGTAGTGGGCGGACAGGGTCTGGGGAGACCCAGTACTTC. This encodes CASSGRTGSGETQYF.